What follows describes a single T cell receptor (beta chain). Other DNA sequences in the sample encode the same CDR3. Germline values: CDR1 LNHDA, CDR2 SQIVND (reference sequence). The V end lost 5 bases, the J end lost 3 bases, and 7 bases lay between the germline ends. The CDR3 sequence is 12 residues long. Sequencing used immunoSEQ multiplex PCR; TCRdb keeps in-frame clones, though not all of them. The sample carries around 220,000 clones, over 80% recorded once. This entry is derived from a study of blood T cell repertoires in COVID-19. Across the study: The analysed material was cDNA or gDNA that came from T cells, B-cell-depleted T cells, or PBMCs.

This sequence was found in a woman under 30 who had recovered from COVID-19. Sequenced material: PBMCs or T cells enriched from blood (not recorded which). This chain joins TRBV19 and TRBJ2-5; D possibly corresponds to TRBD1 (6 bases). The CDR3 nucleotides are TGTGCCAGTAGTCAGGGGAAAGAGACCCAGTACTTC. Amino acids: CASSQGKETQYF.